The 22 T cell receptor beta chains in this list originate from one sample, sequenced in a study of T cell responses to AZD1222 COVID-19 vaccine (dated by TCRdb to the early 2020s). The sample's time point label, in plain terms: baseline before first vaccination. The receptor library was made with the immunoSEQ multiplex PCR assay. In its TCRdb copy, this immuneACCESS table keeps in-frame sequences only and misses some clones. Where compared with another copy, unresolved V genes explain less than half of these, and the others have no known cause. The sample table records about 100,000 clones; just under 90% of these occur just once. The ten largest clones take up more than 15% of the sample. The sample here was peripheral blood, taken on day 0 of AZD1222 vaccination. The receptors stem from an adult in good health.

The chain is built from TRBV3-1 (or the pseudogene TRBV3-2) and TRBJ2-5; D is perhaps TRBD1 (5 bases). Germline CDR1 is LGHDT and CDR2 is YNNKEL (reference sequence). V lost 4 bases to trimming and J lost 7 bases, with 19 bases between them. The CDR3 is 15 residues long. CDR3 region: CASSLSGPWGGTQYF. In DNA form, the CDR3 reads TGTGCCAGCAGCCTCTCTGGGCCCTGGGGCGGGACCCAGTACTTC.

The genes are TRBV7-2 and TRBJ1-1; D call uncertain. The CDR3 runs to 17 residues. The germline gives CDR1 SGHTA, CDR2 FQGNSA. Trimming stripped 3 bases from V and 4 bases from J, with 21 bases between. The CDR3 loop reads CASSFRRSTDEGTEAFF. For the CDR3, the DNA is TGTGCCAGCAGCTTCAGAAGGTCAACCGATGAGGGCACTGAAGCTTTCTTT. Supplemented by reference TRBV7-2 and TRBJ1-1, the full variable domain reads GAGVSQSPSNKVTEKGKDVELRCDPISGHTALYWYRQSLGQGLEFLIYFQGNSAPDKSGLPSDRFSAERTGGSVSTLTIQRTQQEDSAVYLCASSFRRSTDEGTEAFFGQGTRLTVV.

This chain uses TRBV11-2 with TRBJ2-1; possible D gene TRBD2, 5 bases. The CDR3 loop spans 14 amino acids. From germline, CDR1 is SGHAT and CDR2 FQNNGV. Trimming removed 8 bases at V and 4 bases at J, with 15 bases between. The CDR3 region has the DNA TGTGCCAGCGGAAACACTAGGGCGTACAATGAGCAGTTCTTC. The encoded protein is CASGNTRAYNEQFF.

This clone was recorded only once. The chain links TRBV5-8 to TRBJ1-6, with D hard to call. CDR3 size: 14 residues. The V and J ends lost 4 bases and 6 bases respectively, with 11 bases between them. Germline values: CDR1 SGHTS, CDR2 YDEGEE. CDR3 in amino acids: CASSPERANSPLHF. The DNA for the CDR3 is TGTGCCAGCAGCCCGGAAAGGGCTAATTCACCCCTCCACTTT.

This chain links TRBV4-1 with TRBJ2-7; TRBD1 might be the D (6 bases). This CDR3 has 14 amino acids. The germline V gene encodes CDR1 MGHRA and CDR2 YSYEKL. The V end lost 0 bases, the J end lost 5 bases, and 11 bases lay between the germline ends. The CDR3, as DNA: TGCGCCAGCAGCCAAGAAGGACAGCGTAACGAGCAGTACTTC. Its protein product is CASSQEGQRNEQYF.

The chain recombines TRBV3-1 (or the pseudogene TRBV3-2) with TRBJ2-5; 7 bases match TRBD1. Trimming at V came to 4 bases and at J to 0 bases, leaving 2 bases not matched to a gene. Germline V gives CDR1 LGHDT, CDR2 YNNKEL (reference sequence). The CDR3 has 14 amino acids. CDR3 sequence: CASSLGQHQETQYF. CDR3 nucleotides: TGTGCCAGCAGCCTGGGACAGCACCAAGAGACCCAGTACTTC.

The rearrangement joins TRBV19 to TRBJ1-5; no firm D call. The V gene's germline CDR1 is LNHDA and CDR2 SQIVND (reference sequence). The CDR3 extends over 15 amino acids. V lost 7 bases, J lost 0 bases, and 13 bases lay in between. CDR3 protein: CASTTDFASNQPQHF. CDR3 bases: TGTGCCAGTACCACTGATTTCGCTAGCAATCAGCCCCAGCATTTT.

The chain combines TRBV18 with TRBJ1-3; D is uncertain. The CDR3 consists of 14 residues. V was shortened by 5 bases and J by 0 bases, with 8 bases between the two germline ends. Germline V gene sequence: CDR1 KGHSH, CDR2 LQKENI. CDR3 sequence: CASSFEGSGNTIYF. The CDR3 region has the DNA TGTGCCAGCTCATTTGAAGGCTCTGGAAACACCATATATTTT.

The chain uses TRBV5-1 and TRBJ1-2, with D tentatively TRBD1 (5 bases). This CDR3 spans 12 amino acids. The germline V gene encodes CDR1 SGHRS and CDR2 YFSETQ. Trimming left V 6 bases short and J 8 bases short, with 14 bases between. The chain's CDR3 is CASNDQEGGYTF. CDR3 sequence (DNA): TGCGCCAGCAATGATCAGGAGGGGGGCTACACCTTC.

This clone was counted a single time. The chain combines TRBV19 with TRBJ1-2, with D possibly TRBD1 on 5 matching bases. With 7 bases removed from V and 2 bases from J, the gap between germline ends came to 20 bases. CDR1 and CDR2 (germline): LNHDA, SQIVND (reference sequence). The CDR3 is 16 residues long. The CDR3 DNA follows: TGTGCCAGTATAACTCCCGGGCAGGGAAAAAACTATGGCTACACCTTC. Amino acids: CASITPGQGKNYGYTF.

V is TRBV2 and J is TRBJ2-1; D not resolved. The CDR3 loop spans 10 amino acids. Germline CDR1 SNHLY, CDR2 FYNNEI. V gave up 6 bases and J gave up 5 bases, with 2 bases separating them. CDR3 DNA: TGTGCCAGCAGCAACAATGAGCAGTTCTTC. Protein product: CASSNNEQFF.

V gene TRBV19 combines with J gene TRBJ1-5; D remains ambiguous. Trimming took off 2 bases at V and 3 bases at J, with 5 bases between the two ends. Germline loops: CDR1 LNHDA, CDR2 SQIVND (reference sequence). The CDR3 sequence is 13 residues long. CDR3 nucleotide sequence: TGTGCCAGTAGTATACAACCCAATCAGCCCCAGCATTTT. Its protein is CASSIQPNQPQHF. Full variable domain (missing parts from reference TRBV19 and TRBJ1-5): DGGITQSPKYLFRKEGQNVTLSCEQNLNHDAMYWYRQDPGQGLRLIYYSQIVNDFQKGDIAEGYSVSREKKESFPLTVTSAQKNPTAFYLCASSIQPNQPQHFGDGTRLSIL.

This chain uses TRBV11-1 with TRBJ2-1, with D maybe TRBD2 (6 bases). This CDR3 has 13 amino acids. In germline, CDR1 is SGHAT, CDR2 FQDESV (reference sequence). The V and J ends lost 6 bases and 7 bases respectively, with 13 bases between them. The CDR3 protein is CASRGGLRNEQFF. CDR3 DNA sequence: TGTGCCAGCAGGGGAGGATTGCGGAATGAGCAGTTCTTC.

The chain links TRBV19 to TRBJ1-1; TRBD1 is a possible D gene (6 bases). Germline CDR1 and CDR2: LNHDA and SQIVND (reference sequence). The V end lost 3 bases, the J end lost 5 bases, and 10 bases lay between the germline ends. This CDR3 is 13 amino acids long. CDR3: CASSMGARTEAFF. DNA of the CDR3: TGTGCCAGTAGTATGGGGGCCCGGACTGAAGCTTTCTTT.

The genes are TRBV5-1 and TRBJ2-1; D is perhaps TRBD2 (7 bases). The CDR3 has 17 amino acids. With 3 bases removed from V and 1 base from J, the gap between germline ends came to 17 bases. The germline V gene encodes CDR1 SGHRS and CDR2 YFSETQ. The CDR3 is CASSSGSGGGSYNEQFF. CDR3 coding DNA: TGCGCCAGCAGCTCCGGCTCGGGGGGCGGGTCCTACAATGAGCAGTTCTTC.

A few counts support this clone. The V gene is TRBV5-6, the J gene TRBJ1-2; TRBD1 might be the D (5 bases). The germline V gene encodes CDR1 SGHDT and CDR2 YYEEEE. Trimming removed 2 bases at V and 10 bases at J, with 18 bases between. This CDR3 spans 14 amino acids. Here the CDR3 reads CASSLSRGTAPYTF. The CDR3 nucleotides are TGTGCCAGCAGCTTATCGCGGGGGACGGCCCCCTACACCTTC.

The V gene is TRBV12-3 or TRBV12-4, the J gene TRBJ2-7; 8 bases map to TRBD1. This CDR3 is built from 12 residues. The V gene end was trimmed by 6 bases and the J gene end by 7 bases; junction bases not matched to a gene: 5. The CDR3: CASSKQGGEQYF. Written as DNA, the CDR3 is TGTGCCAGCAGCAAACAGGGGGGAGAGCAGTACTTC.

The chain uses TRBV2 and TRBJ1-5; 11 nucleotides align to TRBD1. The length of the CDR3 is 15 residues. The J segment lost 3 bases and the V segment lost 6 bases, leaving 4 bases of the junction unmatched. Germline V gene lookup returns CDR1 SNHLY and CDR2 FYNNEI. CDR3 DNA: TGTGCCAGCAGATGGGGACAGGGGGACAATCAGCCCCAGCATTTT. Translating gives CASRWGQGDNQPQHF.

The chain carries TRBV5-5 and TRBJ1-1, with D unresolved. The germline CDR1 and CDR2 sequences are SGHKS and YYEKEE (reference sequence). This CDR3 has 14 residues. V lost 6 bases and J 1 base, leaving 13 bases between the germline ends. The CDR3 loop is CASTPGPRNTEAFF. The CDR3 coding sequence is TGTGCCAGCACTCCTGGACCCCGGAACACTGAAGCTTTCTTT.

This chain links TRBV20-1 with TRBJ2-7; D is unclear. Germline V gives CDR1 DFQATT, CDR2 SNEGSKA (reference sequence). CDR3 length: 20 residues. The ends were cut back, 3 bases at V and 1 base at J, with 31 bases in the middle. Here the CDR3 DNA reads TGCAGTGCTAGTGGTGTCATTGGGCAGCAGCACAACAAATTATCCTACGAGCAGTACTTC. It encodes CSASGVIGQQHNKLSYEQYF.

This chain joins TRBV2 and TRBJ2-7; TRBD1 might be the D (6 bases). Trimming cost V 8 bases and J 2 bases, with 13 bases left between them. The CDR3 spans 13 residues. Germline CDR1 SNHLY, CDR2 FYNNEI. The CDR3 protein is CASRREGAYEQYF. CDR3 in DNA: TGTGCCAGCCGTCGAGAGGGGGCCTACGAGCAGTACTTC.

The rearrangement uses TRBV2 and TRBJ1-2; no clear D gene. This CDR3 is 13 amino acids long. The germline V gene encodes CDR1 SNHLY and CDR2 FYNNEI. V was pared by 7 bases and J by 5 bases, with 14 bases between. The CDR3 reads CASKGNRRYGYTF. The CDR3 nucleotides read TGTGCCAGCAAAGGTAACAGAAGATATGGCTACACCTTC.